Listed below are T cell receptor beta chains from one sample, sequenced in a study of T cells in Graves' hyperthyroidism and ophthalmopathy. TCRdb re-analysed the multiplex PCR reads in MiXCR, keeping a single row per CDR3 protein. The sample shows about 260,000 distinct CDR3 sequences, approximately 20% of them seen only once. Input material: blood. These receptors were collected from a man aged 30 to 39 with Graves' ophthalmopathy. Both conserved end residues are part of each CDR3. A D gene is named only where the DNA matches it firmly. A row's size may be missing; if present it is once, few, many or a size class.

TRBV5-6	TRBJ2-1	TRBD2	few	TGTGCCAGCAACCAAGCGGGGAATGAGCAGTTCTTC	CASNQAGNEQFF
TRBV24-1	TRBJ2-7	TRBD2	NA	TGTGCCAGCAGTACCCGGGGGACTAGCTCCTACGAGCAGTACTTC	CASSTRGTSSYEQYF
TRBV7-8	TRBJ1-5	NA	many	TGTGCCAGCAGCTTGAGGGACGGGAACGATCAGCCCCAGCATTTT	CASSLRDGNDQPQHF
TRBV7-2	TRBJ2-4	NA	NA	TGTGCCAGCAGCTTATCCCACCCCAAAAACATTCAGTACTTC	CASSLSHPKNIQYF
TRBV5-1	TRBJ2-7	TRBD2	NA	TGCGCCAGCACAATGGGGGGGAGCTCCTACGAGCAGTACTTC	CASTMGGSSYEQYF
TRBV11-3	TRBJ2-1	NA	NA	TGTGCCAGCAGCTTAGTGTGGGAGTTCACCTACAATGAGCAGTTCTTC	CASSLVWEFTYNEQFF
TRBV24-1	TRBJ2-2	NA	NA	TGTGCCACCAGTTATGCCAGACCGAACACCGGGGAGCTGTTTTTT	CATSYARPNTGELFF
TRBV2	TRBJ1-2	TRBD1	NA	TGTGCCAGCAGTTCACAGGGGAAGACTGTCTATGGCTACACCTTC	CASSSQGKTVYGYTF
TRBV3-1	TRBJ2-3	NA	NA	TGTGCCAGCAGCCAATTGGGAGAGGCCACAGATACGCAGTATTTT	CASSQLGEATDTQYF
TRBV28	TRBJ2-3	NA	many	TGTGCCAGCAGCCTCGGCCCAGCCTGGGATACGCAGTATTTT	CASSLGPAWDTQYF
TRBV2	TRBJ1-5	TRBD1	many	TGTGCCAGCAGGGGACAGGGCTATAGCAATCAGCCCCAGCATTTT	CASRGQGYSNQPQHF
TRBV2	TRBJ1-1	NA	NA	TGTGCCAGCAATGTCAAAAGTAACACTGAAGCTTTCTTT	CASNVKSNTEAFF
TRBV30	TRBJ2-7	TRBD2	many	TGTGCCTGGATTAGCGGGCTCAACGAGCAGTACTTC	CAWISGLNEQYF
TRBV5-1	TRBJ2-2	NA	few	TGCGCCAGCAGCTTGTCTGCGGCGAACACCGGGGAGCTGTTTTTT	CASSLSAANTGELFF
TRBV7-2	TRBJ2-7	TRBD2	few	TGTGCCAGCACTCTAGCGGGGCTAGGCACGGCCTCCTACGAGCAGTACTTC	CASTLAGLGTASYEQYF
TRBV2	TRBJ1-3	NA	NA	TGTGCCATCTTATTCTGGGGTTACTCTGGAAACACCATATATTTT	CAILFWGYSGNTIYF
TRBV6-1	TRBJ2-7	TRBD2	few	TGTGCCAGCAGTGAAGCTACCCTAGCGGTATCCTACGAGCAGTACTTC	CASSEATLAVSYEQYF
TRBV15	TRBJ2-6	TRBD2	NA	TGTGCCAGCTCCCCTAGCGGAGGCTCTGGGGCCAACGTCCTGACTTTC	CASSPSGGSGANVLTF
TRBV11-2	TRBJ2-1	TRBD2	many	TGTGCCAGCAGCCTCAGAGAAGCGGGATACTACAATGAGCAGTTCTTC	CASSLREAGYYNEQFF
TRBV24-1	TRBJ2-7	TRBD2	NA	TGTGCCACCAGTGATTCCAGGGGTAGCGGGACTTACAATGAGCAGTACTTC	CATSDSRGSGTYNEQYF
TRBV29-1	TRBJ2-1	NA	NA	TGCAGCGCAAAAGGGACAGTCGAGCGGGAGCTCGATGAGCAGTTCTTC	CSAKGTVERELDEQFF
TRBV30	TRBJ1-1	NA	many	TGTGCCTGGTTAAGCCCTAGGGCGGAAGCTTTCTTT	CAWLSPRAEAFF
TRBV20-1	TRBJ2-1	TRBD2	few	TGCAGTGCCGAGCGGGGGAATGAGCAGTTCTTC	CSAERGNEQFF
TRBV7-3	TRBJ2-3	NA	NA	TGTGCCAGCAGCTTACAGGGTACCAGCACAGATACGCAGTATTTT	CASSLQGTSTDTQYF
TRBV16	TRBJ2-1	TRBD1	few	TGTGCCAGCAGCCAAGGGACAGTAAACAATGAGCAGTTCTTC	CASSQGTVNNEQFF
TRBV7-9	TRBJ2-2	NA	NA	TGTGCCAGCCCGAAGATCCGGGAGTCAAACACCGGGGAGCTGTTTTTT	CASPKIRESNTGELFF
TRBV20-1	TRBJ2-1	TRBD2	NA	TGCAGTGCTAGTCCTAGGACTAGCGGGAGCTACAATGAGCAGTTCTTC	CSASPRTSGSYNEQFF
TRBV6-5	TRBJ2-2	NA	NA	TGTGCCAGCAGTTACTCGCGGACTCCCATGTCCGGGGAGCTGTTTTTT	CASSYSRTPMSGELFF
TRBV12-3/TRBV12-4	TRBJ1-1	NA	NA	TGTGCCAGCAGTGCCGACAGAATCGTGGCTGAAGCTTTCTTT	CASSADRIVAEAFF
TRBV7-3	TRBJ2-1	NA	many	TGTGCCAGCTCACTTACAGGCAACGAGCAGTTCTTC	CASSLTGNEQFF
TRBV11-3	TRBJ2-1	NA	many	TGTGCCAGCAGCTTAGAGTCTTCGAATGAGCAGTTCTTC	CASSLESSNEQFF
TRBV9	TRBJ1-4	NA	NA	TGTGCCAGCAGCGTCACTATTGCAACTAATGAAAAACTGTTTTTT	CASSVTIATNEKLFF
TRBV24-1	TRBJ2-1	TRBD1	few	TGTGCCACCAGTGACCCTCCGGGACAGGTGACTAATGAGCAGTTCTTC	CATSDPPGQVTNEQFF
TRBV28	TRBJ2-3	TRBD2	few	TGTGCCAGCAGTTTCAGTAGTTTGGGCGGGAGGGCTTCTAGCACAGATACGCAGTATTTT	CASSFSSLGGRASSTDTQYF
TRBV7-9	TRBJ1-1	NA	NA	TGTGCCAGCAGCGACCGAGGGTTCACTGAAGCTTTCTTT	CASSDRGFTEAFF
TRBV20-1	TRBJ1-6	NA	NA	TGCAGTGCTAGAAAGAGGGACACTAATAATTCACCCCTCCACTTT	CSARKRDTNNSPLHF
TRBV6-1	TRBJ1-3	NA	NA	TGTGCCAGCAGTGAAAGGGTCGGAAACACCATATATTTT	CASSERVGNTIYF
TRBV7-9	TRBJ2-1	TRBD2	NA	TGTGCCAGCAGTTCTAGCGGAGAGCAGTTCTTC	CASSSSGEQFF
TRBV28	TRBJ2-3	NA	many	TGTGCCAGCAGCCTCTTGAGCACAGATACGCAGTATTTT	CASSLLSTDTQYF
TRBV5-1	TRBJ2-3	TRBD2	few	TGCGCCAGCAGCGAGACTAGCGGTGCGGGCACAGATACGCAGTATTTT	CASSETSGAGTDTQYF
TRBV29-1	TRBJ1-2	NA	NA	TGCAGCGTCGGTAAACAGGAAAACTATGGCTACACCTTC	CSVGKQENYGYTF
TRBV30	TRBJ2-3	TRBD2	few	TGTGCCTGGAGTGTTTCTAGCGGGAGAAGGACAGATACGCAGTATTTT	CAWSVSSGRRTDTQYF
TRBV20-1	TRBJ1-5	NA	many	TGCAGTGCTAGAGACCGTAGCCAGTGGCCCCAGCATTTT	CSARDRSQWPQHF
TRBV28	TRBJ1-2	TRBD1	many	TGTGCCAGCAGTCGACAGGGCCGATATGGCTACACCTTC	CASSRQGRYGYTF
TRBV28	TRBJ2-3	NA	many	TGTGCCAGCAGTTCCCCGAGGGGGACAGATACGCAGTATTTT	CASSSPRGTDTQYF
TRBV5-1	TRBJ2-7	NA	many	TGCGCCAGCAGCGAACAGGGTTACGAGCAGTACTTC	CASSEQGYEQYF
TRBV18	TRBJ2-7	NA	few	TGTGCCAGCTCAACCAGCAAAGGCTACGAGCAGTACTTC	CASSTSKGYEQYF
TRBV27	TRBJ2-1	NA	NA	TGTGCCAGCAGTTCTCGGGAGCCACTTAAGGAGCAGTTCTTC	CASSSREPLKEQFF
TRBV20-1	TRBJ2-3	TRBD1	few	TGCAGTGCACGTAACAGGGGTACGCAGTATTTT	CSARNRGTQYF
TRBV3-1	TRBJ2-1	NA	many	TGTGCCAGCAGCCAAGATCCCACTAGTTGGAGTGAGCAGTTCTTC	CASSQDPTSWSEQFF
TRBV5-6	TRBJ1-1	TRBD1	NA	TGTGCCAGCAGCTTGGGTCCAGGGGGGCGTACTGAAGCTTTCTTT	CASSLGPGGRTEAFF
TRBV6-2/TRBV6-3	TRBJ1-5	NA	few	TGTGCCAGCAGTTACACTGGACAGACAAATCAGCCCCAGCATTTT	CASSYTGQTNQPQHF
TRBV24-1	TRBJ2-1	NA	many	TGTGCCACCAGTGATGGACCGGGGGTAGAGCAGTTCTTC	CATSDGPGVEQFF
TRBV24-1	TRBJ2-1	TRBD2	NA	TGTGCCACCAGTGCCCCGGGACTAGTGGGACTCTACAATGAGCAGTTCTTC	CATSAPGLVGLYNEQFF